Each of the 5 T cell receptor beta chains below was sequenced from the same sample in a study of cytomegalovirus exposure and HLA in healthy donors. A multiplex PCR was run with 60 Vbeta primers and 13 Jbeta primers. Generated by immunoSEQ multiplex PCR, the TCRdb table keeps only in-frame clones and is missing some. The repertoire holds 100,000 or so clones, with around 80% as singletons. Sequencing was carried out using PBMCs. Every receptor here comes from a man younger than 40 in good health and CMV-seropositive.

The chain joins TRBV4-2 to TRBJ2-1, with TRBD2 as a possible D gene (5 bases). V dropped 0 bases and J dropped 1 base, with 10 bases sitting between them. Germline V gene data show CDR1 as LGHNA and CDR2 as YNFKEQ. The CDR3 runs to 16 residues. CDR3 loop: CASSQDRGLSYNEQFF. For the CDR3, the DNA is TGTGCCAGCAGCCAAGATCGGGGTCTGTCCTACAATGAGCAGTTCTTC.

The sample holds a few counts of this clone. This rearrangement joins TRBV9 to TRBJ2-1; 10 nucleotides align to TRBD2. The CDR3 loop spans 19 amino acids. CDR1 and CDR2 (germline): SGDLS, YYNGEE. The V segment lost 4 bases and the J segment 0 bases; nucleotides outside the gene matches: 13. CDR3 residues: CASSPRISGGSSSYNEQFF. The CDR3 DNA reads TGTGCCAGCAGCCCCCGGATTAGCGGGGGGTCGAGCTCCTACAATGAGCAGTTCTTC.

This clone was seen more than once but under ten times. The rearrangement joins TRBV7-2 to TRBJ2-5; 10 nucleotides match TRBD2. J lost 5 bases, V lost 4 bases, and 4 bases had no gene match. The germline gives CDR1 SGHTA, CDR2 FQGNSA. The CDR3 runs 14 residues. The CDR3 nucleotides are TGTGCCAGCAGCTCGACAGCGGGAGGGGAGACCCAGTACTTC. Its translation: CASSSTAGGETQYF.

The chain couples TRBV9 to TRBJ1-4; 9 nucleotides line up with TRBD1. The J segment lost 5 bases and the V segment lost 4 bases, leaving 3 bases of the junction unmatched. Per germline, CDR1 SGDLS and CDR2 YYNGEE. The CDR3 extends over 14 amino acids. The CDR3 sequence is CASSMDRGNEKLFF. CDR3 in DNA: TGTGCCAGCAGCATGGACAGGGGAAATGAAAAACTGTTTTTT.

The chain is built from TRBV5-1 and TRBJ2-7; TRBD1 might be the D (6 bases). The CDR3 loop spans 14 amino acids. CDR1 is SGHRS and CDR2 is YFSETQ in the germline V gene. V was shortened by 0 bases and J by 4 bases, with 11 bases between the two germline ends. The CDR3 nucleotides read TGCGCCAGCAGCTTGGACAGGGAGCAGTACGAGCAGTACTTC. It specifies CASSLDREQYEQYF.